The clone carrying this T cell receptor beta chain was observed once. This sample is part of a study of shared clonotypes between healthy human individuals. Original handling: ImmunoSEQ yielded junction-only sequences lacking quality scores, so filtering differed. Assay used: immunoSEQ multiplex PCR; TCRdb lists only in-frame clones, some missing. That table is the source of V, J and clone size, and D and trimming were worked out from the DNA. The table includes almost 750,000 clones, roughly 72% detected once. Sequencing was performed on memory CD4+ T cells sorted from blood. Subset noted: CD45RA-negative fraction. This receptor was identified in a woman in her 30s in good health.

CDR3 protein: CASSYQDSGDQPQHF. CDR3 nucleotides: TGTGCCAGCAGTTACCAGGACAGCGGAGATCAGCCCCAGCATTTT. The genes are TRBV6-5 and TRBJ1-5; a weak D match, TRBD1 (6 bases). The CDR3 loop spans 15 amino acids. V was clipped by 2 bases and J by 5 bases, with 13 bases between them. Germline CDR1 and CDR2: MNHEY and SVGAGI.